This T cell receptor (beta chain) derives from a study of CD8 T cells in ankylosing spondylitis. There are 15 residues in the CDR3. Trimming took 2 bases from V and 4 from J; bases not matched to a gene: 4. Germline V gene lookup returns CDR1 SGHDT and CDR2 YYEEEE. TCRdb fed the 5' RACE reads into MiXCR, producing one record per CDR3 protein. The sample contains 200,000 to 250,000 distinct CDR3 sequences, 10% to 13% of which appear only once. The receptor was derived from a male donor with ankylosing spondylitis or in good health (not recorded which). The chain is built from TRBV5-6 and TRBJ1-5; 9 positions agree with TRBD1. The sequenced material came from blood, either unsorted or a sorted T cell fraction (not recorded which). The CDR3 is CASSFRTGENQPQHF. The DNA of the CDR3 is TGTGCCAGCAGCTTCAGGACAGGGGAAAATCAGCCCCAGCATTTT.